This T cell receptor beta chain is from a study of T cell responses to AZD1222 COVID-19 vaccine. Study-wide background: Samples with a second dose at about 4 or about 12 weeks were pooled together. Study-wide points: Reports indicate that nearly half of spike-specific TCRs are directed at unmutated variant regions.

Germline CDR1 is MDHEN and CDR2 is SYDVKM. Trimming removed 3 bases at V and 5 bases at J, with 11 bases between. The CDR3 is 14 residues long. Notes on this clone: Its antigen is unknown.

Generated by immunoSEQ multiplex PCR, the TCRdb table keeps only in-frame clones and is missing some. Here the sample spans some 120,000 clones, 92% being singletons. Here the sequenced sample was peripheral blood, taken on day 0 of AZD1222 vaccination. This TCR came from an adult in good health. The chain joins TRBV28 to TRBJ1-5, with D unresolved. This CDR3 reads CASSLGGGYQPQHF. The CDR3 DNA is TGTGCCAGCAGTTTGGGAGGTGGCTATCAGCCCCAGCATTTT.